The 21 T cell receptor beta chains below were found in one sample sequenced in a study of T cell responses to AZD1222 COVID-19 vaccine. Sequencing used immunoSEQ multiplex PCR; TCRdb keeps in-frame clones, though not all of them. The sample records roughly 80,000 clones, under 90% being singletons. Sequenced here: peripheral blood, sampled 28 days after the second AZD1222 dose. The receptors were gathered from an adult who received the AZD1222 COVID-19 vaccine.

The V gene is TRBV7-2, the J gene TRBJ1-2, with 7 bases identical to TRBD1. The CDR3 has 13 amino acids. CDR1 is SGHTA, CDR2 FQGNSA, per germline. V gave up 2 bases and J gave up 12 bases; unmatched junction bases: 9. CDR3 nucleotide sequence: TGTGCCAGCAGCTTACCCGCTCGGACAGGCGACACCTTC. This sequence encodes CASSLPARTGDTF.

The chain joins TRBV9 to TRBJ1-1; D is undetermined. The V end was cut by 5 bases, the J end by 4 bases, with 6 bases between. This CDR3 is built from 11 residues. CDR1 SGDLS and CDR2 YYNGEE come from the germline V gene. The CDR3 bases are TGTGCCAGCAGGCCATCCACTGAAGCTTTCTTT. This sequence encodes CASRPSTEAFF.

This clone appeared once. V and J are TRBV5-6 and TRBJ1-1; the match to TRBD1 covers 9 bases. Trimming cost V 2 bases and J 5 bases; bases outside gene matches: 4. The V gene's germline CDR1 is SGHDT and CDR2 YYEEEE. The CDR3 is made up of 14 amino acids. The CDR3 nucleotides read TGTGCCAGCAGCTTCCGGGACAGGGTGACTGAAGCTTTCTTT. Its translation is CASSFRDRVTEAFF. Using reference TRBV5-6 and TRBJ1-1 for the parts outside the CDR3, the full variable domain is DAGVTQSPTHLIKTRGQQVTLRCSPKSGHDTVSWYQQALGQGPQFIFQYYEEEERQRGNFPDRFSGHQFPNYSSELNVNALLLGDSALYLCASSFRDRVTEAFFGQGTRLTVV.

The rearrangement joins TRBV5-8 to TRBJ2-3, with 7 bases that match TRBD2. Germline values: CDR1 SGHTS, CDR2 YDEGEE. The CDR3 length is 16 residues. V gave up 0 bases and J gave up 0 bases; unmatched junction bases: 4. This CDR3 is CASSLGVAGSTDTQYF. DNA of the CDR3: TGTGCCAGCAGCTTGGGGGTAGCGGGCAGCACAGATACGCAGTATTTT.

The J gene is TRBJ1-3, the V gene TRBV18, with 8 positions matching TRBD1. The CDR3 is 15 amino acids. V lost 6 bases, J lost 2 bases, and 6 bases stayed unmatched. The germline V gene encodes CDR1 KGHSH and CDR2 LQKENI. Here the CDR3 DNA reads TGTGCCAGCTCGCAGATCAGGGGGCCTGGAAACACCATATATTTT. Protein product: CASSQIRGPGNTIYF.

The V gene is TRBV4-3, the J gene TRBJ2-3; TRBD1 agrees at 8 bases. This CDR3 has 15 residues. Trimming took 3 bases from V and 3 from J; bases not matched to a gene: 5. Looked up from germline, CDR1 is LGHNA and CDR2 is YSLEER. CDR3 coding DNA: TGCGCCAGCAGCCACAGGGGGCCAGTGACAGATACGCAGTATTTT. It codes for CASSHRGPVTDTQYF.

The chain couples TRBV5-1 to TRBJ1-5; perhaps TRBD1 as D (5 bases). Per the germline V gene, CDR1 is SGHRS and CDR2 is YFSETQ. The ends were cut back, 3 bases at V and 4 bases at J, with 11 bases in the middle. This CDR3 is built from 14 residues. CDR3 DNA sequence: TGCGCCAGCAGCTCGGCGGGGGGAAATCAGCCCCAGCATTTT. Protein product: CASSSAGGNQPQHF.

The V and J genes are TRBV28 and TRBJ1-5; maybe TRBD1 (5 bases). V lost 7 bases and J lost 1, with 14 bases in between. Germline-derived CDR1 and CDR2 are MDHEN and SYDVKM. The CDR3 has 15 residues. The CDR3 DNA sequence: TGTGCCAGCATCCTCAGGGAGGGGAGCAATCAGCCCCAGCATTTT. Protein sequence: CASILREGSNQPQHF.

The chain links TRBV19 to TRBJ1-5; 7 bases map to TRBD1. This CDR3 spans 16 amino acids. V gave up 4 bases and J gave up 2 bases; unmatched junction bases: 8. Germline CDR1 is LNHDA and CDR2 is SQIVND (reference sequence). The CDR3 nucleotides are TGTGCCAGTAGTACGCCAGGACAGGCTCGCAATCAGCCCCAGCATTTT. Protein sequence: CASSTPGQARNQPQHF.

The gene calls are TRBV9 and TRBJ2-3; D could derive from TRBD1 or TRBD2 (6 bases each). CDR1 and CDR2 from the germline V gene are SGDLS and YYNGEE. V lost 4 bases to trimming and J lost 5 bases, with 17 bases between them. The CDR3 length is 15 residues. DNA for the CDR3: TGTGCCAGCAGCCTCACCGGGGGCGAGGTAGATACGCAGTATTTT. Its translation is CASSLTGGEVDTQYF.

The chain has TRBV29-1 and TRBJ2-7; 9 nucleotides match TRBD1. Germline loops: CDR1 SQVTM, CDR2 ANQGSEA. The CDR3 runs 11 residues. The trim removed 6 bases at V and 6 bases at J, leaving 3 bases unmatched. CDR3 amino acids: CSVNRGLEQYF. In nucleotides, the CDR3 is TGCAGCGTGAACAGGGGGCTCGAGCAGTACTTC.

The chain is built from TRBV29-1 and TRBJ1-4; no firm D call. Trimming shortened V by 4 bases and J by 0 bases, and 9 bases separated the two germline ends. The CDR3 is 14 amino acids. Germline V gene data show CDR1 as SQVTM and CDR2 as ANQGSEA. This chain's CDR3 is CSVGGGATNEKLFF. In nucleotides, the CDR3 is TGCAGCGTTGGTGGCGGTGCAACTAATGAAAAACTGTTTTTT. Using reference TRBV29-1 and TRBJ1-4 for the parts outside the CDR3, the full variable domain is SAVISQKPSRDICQRGTSLTIQCQVDSQVTMMFWYRQQPGQSLTLIATANQGSEATYESGFVIDKFPISRPNLTFSTLTVSNMSPEDSSIYLCSVGGGATNEKLFFGSGTQLSVL.

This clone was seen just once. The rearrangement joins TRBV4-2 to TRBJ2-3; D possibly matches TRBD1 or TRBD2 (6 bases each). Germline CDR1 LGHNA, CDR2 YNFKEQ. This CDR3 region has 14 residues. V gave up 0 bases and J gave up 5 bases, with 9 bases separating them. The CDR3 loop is CASSQERGQDTQYF. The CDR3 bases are TGTGCCAGCAGCCAAGAACGGGGGCAAGATACGCAGTATTTT.

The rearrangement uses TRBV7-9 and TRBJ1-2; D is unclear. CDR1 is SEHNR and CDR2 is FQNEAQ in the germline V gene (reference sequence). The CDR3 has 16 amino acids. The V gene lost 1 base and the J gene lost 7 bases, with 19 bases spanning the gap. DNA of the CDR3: TGTGCCAGCAGCTTAGAGTACAGTGGGAGGTCTGGTGGCTACACCTTC. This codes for CASSLEYSGRSGGYTF.

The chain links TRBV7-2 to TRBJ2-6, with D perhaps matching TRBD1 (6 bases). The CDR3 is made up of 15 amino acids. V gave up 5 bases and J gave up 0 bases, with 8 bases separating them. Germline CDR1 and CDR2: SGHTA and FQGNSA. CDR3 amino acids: CASSHRVSGANVLTF. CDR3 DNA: TGTGCCAGCAGCCACAGGGTCTCTGGGGCCAACGTCCTGACTTTC.

CDR3 in DNA: TGTGCCAGCAGCCCGGGACTAGCGGGGGTTCCAGGGGTTTTGAATGAGCAGTTCTTC. Amino acids: CASSPGLAGVPGVLNEQFF. The genes are TRBV27 and TRBJ2-1, with 14 bases fitting TRBD2. Trimming cost V 6 bases and J 7 bases; bases outside gene matches: 17. Per germline, CDR1 MNHEY and CDR2 SMNVEV (reference sequence). The CDR3 runs to 19 residues.

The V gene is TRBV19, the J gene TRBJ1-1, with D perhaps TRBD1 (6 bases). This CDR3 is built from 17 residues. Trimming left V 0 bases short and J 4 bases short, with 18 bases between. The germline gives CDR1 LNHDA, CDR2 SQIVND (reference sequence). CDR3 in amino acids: CASSIDAGRGVSTEAFF. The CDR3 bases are TGTGCCAGTAGTATAGATGCAGGCAGGGGCGTTTCCACTGAAGCTTTCTTT.

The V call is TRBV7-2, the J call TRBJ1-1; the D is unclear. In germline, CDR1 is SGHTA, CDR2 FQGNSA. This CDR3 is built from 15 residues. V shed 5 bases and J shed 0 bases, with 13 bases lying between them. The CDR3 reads CASSLIGRMNTEAFF. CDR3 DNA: TGTGCCAGCAGCCTCATTGGACGGATGAACACTGAAGCTTTCTTT.

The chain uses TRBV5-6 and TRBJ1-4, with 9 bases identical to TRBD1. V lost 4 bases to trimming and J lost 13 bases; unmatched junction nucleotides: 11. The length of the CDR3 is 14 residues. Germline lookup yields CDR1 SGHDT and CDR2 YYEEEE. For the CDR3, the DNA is TGTGCCAGCAGCCCGGACAGGGGTTTAGTCGGACTGTTTTTT. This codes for CASSPDRGLVGLFF.

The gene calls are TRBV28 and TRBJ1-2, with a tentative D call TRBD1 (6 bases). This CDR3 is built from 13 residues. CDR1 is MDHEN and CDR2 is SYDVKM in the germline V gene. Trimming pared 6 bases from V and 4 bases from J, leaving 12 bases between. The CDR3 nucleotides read TGTGCCAGCAGCCTAGGACAGAGCTATGGCTACACCTTC. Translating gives CASSLGQSYGYTF.

The CDR3 region is CAWSVGAQETQYF. CDR3 sequence (DNA): TGTGCCTGGAGTGTAGGGGCTCAAGAGACCCAGTACTTC. The J gene is TRBJ2-5, the V gene TRBV30; possibly TRBD1 for D (5 bases). Germline V lookup: CDR1 GTSNPN, CDR2 SVGIG (reference sequence). The CDR3 length is 13 residues. V lost 0 bases, J lost 2 bases, and 7 bases lay in between. The full variable domain, its missing parts supplied by reference TRBV30 and TRBJ2-5, is SQTIHQWPATLVQPVGSPLSLECTVEGTSNPNLYWYRQAAGRGLQLLFYSVGIGQISSEVPQNLSASRPQDRQFILSSKKLLLSDSGFYLCAWSVGAQETQYFGPGTRLLVL.